This note documents a single T cell receptor (beta chain) sequence. What it recognizes is unknown. This entry belongs to a study of shared clonotypes between healthy human individuals. Donors were Caucasian adults residing in Nashville, Tennessee, USA. Germline V gives CDR1 SGHRS, CDR2 YFSETQ. Trimming cost V 3 bases and J 5 bases; bases outside gene matches: 13. This CDR3 is 16 amino acids long. Produced via immunoSEQ multiplex PCR; TCRdb's table is partial and in-frame only. The sample holds hundreds of thousands of clones; more than 75% are singletons and the top ten take over 10%. Study-wide results and limits: Read depth was anticipated to influence clonotype sharing among donors.

The sample taken for sequencing was PBMCs. This sequence was found in a woman in her thirties or forties in good health. Some clones in this sample may be carry-over from other donors' samples. The chain uses TRBV5-1 and TRBJ2-7; 8 nucleotides line up with TRBD2. The CDR3 loop is CASSSGGSGAFDEQYF. CDR3 bases: TGCGCCAGCAGCTCCGGAGGTAGCGGGGCCTTTGACGAGCAGTACTTC.